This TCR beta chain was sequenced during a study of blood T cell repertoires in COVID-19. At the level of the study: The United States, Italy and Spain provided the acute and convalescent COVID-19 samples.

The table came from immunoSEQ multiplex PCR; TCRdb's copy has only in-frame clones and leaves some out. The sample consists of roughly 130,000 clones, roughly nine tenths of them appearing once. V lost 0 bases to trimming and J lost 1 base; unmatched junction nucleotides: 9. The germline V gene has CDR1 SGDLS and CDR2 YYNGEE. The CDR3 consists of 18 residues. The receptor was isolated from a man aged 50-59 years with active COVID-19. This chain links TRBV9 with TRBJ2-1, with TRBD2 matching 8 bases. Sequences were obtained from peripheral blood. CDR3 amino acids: CASSVGVGRARSYNEQFF. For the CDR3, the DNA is TGTGCCAGCAGCGTAGGAGTCGGGAGGGCCCGATCCTACAATGAGCAGTTCTTC. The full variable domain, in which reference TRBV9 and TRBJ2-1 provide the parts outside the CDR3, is DSGVTQTPKHLITATGQRVTLRCSPRSGDLSVYWYQQSLDQGLQFLIQYYNGEERAKGNILERFSAQQFPDLHSELNLSSLELGDSALYFCASSVGVGRARSYNEQFFGPGTRLTVL.